The 30 T cell receptor beta chains in this list originate from one sample, sequenced in a study of molecular identifiers for immune sequencing clone quantification. MiXCR was run by TCRdb on the PCR reads, yielding one entry per CDR3 protein. The top ten clones hold under 0.85% of a sample with around 470,000 distinct CDR3 sequences, 20% to 25% of them seen once. The sample was naive CD8+ T cells from blood, with Jurkat cell RNA spiked in. Subset reported: FACS-sorted CD8+CD4-CCR7+CD45RA+ naive T cells. Receptors originate from a human donor in good health. Some libraries in this study had Jurkat cell RNA spiked in.

A note on this clonotype: This may be a read error: a much more frequent sequence differs by one nucleotide. V is TRBV4-3 and J is TRBJ2-7, with D perhaps matching TRBD1 (6 bases). In germline, CDR1 is LGHNA, CDR2 YSLEER. This CDR3 is 13 amino acids long. The CDR3 sequence: CASSLDRNYVQYF. The CDR3 DNA sequence: TGCGCCAGCAGCCTGGACAGAAACTACGTGCAGTACTTC.

About this clonotype: One base away lies a much larger clone, so this may be a sequencing read error. The gene calls are TRBV20-1 and TRBJ2-3; 9 bases are shared with TRBD2. This CDR3 is built from 16 residues. Germline values: CDR1 DFQATT, CDR2 SNEGSKA (reference sequence). CDR3 protein: CSARLAGGGATDTRYF. CDR3 nucleotides: TGCAGTGCTAGATTGGCGGGCGGGGGGGCCACAGATACGCGGTATTTT.

This clonotype was recorded at least ten times. V is TRBV7-2 and J is TRBJ2-4; the D call may be TRBD1 or TRBD2 (5 bases each). Germline CDR1 reads SGHTA; CDR2 reads FQGNSA. The CDR3 extends over 16 amino acids. V dropped 5 bases and J dropped 0 bases, with 14 bases sitting between them. The CDR3: CASSGRRDLAKNIQYF. The CDR3 DNA reads TGTGCCAGCAGCGGGCGTAGGGACCTAGCCAAAAACATTCAGTACTTC.

This clonotype showed up many times. The chain employs TRBV24-1 and TRBJ2-5; 7 bases are a match to TRBD2. CDR1 and CDR2 from the germline V gene are KGHDR and SFDVKD. There are 22 residues in the CDR3. Trimming at V came to 3 bases and at J to 2 bases, leaving 26 bases not matched to a gene. The CDR3 nucleotides are TGTGCCACCAGTGATCTCCGCGGAAGAGGGCCTAAAAGCGGGGTTCTTCAAGAGACCCAGTACTTC. It is translated as CATSDLRGRGPKSGVLQETQYF.

This clonotype showed up many times. V gene TRBV21-1 combines with J gene TRBJ2-7; whether TRBD1, the table's D call, matches the DNA was not checked. TRBV21-1 represents a pseudogene. The CDR3 runs to 15 residues. CDR3 nucleotide sequence: TGTGCCAGCAGCAAAGCTGTGGTCAGGGGCTACGAGCAGTACTTC. This encodes CASSKAVVRGYEQYF.

This clonotype appeared many times. The V gene is TRBV6-6, the J gene TRBJ2-5, with no clear D. The CDR3 is 14 amino acids. V lost 6 bases and J 2 bases, leaving 13 bases between the germline ends. The V gene's germline CDR1 is MNHNY and CDR2 SVGAGI (reference sequence). The CDR3 sequence is CASSPDLVQETQYF. The CDR3 DNA reads as TGTGCCAGCAGCCCCGACTTGGTACAAGAGACCCAGTACTTC.

The chain carries TRBV3-1 and TRBJ2-5; D uncertain. The germline CDR1 and CDR2 sequences are LGHDT and YNNKEL (reference sequence). The V end lost 1 base, the J end lost 5 bases, and 11 bases lay between the germline ends. CDR3 length: 14 amino acids. As DNA, the CDR3 is TGTGCCAGCAGCCAAGTTCCGGGTGTTGAGACCCAGTACTTC. It yields the protein CASSQVPGVETQYF.

V gene TRBV11-2 combines with J gene TRBJ2-7, with 9 bases that match TRBD1. Losses at the gene ends were 5 bases for V and 6 bases for J; bases not matched to a gene: 8. This CDR3 comprises 14 residues. Germline V gene sequence: CDR1 SGHAT, CDR2 FQNNGV. DNA of the CDR3: TGTGCCAGCAGCCATGAGGGACAGGGCTCCGAGCAGTACTTC. Its translation is CASSHEGQGSEQYF.

The chain combines TRBV29-1 with TRBJ2-7, with 9 nucleotides matching TRBD1. CDR3 length equals 12 residues. Looked up from germline, CDR1 is SQVTM and CDR2 is ANQGSEA. V lost 3 bases, J lost 6 bases, and 3 bases stayed unmatched. This CDR3 is CSVEGDRAEQYF. CDR3 nucleotide sequence: TGCAGCGTTGAGGGGGACAGGGCCGAGCAGTACTTC.

This clonotype was recorded at least ten times. V is TRBV5-6 and J is TRBJ1-1; D call uncertain. CDR1 SGHDT and CDR2 YYEEEE come from the germline V gene. V was clipped by 4 bases and J by 4 bases, with 11 bases between them. This CDR3 has 13 residues. CDR3 DNA sequence: TGTGCCAGCAGCCAACTAATCGGCACTGAAGCTTTCTTT. Amino acids: CASSQLIGTEAFF.

A few counts support this clonotype. V is TRBV6-1 and J is TRBJ1-3; 7 bases fit TRBD1. Germline V gene sequence: CDR1 MNHNS, CDR2 SASEGT. CDR3 length: 16 amino acids. With V trimmed by 5 bases and J by 0 bases, 7 bases remained unmatched. This chain's CDR3 is CASSPVGQISGNTIYF. The CDR3 bases are TGTGCCAGCAGTCCTGTGGGACAGATCTCTGGAAACACCATATATTTT.

The chain joins TRBV5-6 to TRBJ2-5, with 10 bases matching TRBD2. The CDR3 sequence is 17 residues long. Germline V gene sequence: CDR1 SGHDT, CDR2 YYEEEE. V shed 0 bases, J shed 2 bases, and the junction held 7 bases outside the gene matches. In DNA form, the CDR3 reads TGTGCCAGCAGCTTGGATGGCGTTAGCGGGAGGCAAGAGACCCAGTACTTC. Protein: CASSLDGVSGRQETQYF.

This clonotype has ten or more counts. CDR3 amino acids: CASSRGPGLADYEQYF. As DNA, the CDR3 is TGTGCCAGCAGCCGCGGACCGGGACTAGCAGATTACGAGCAGTACTTC. The chain employs TRBV7-9 and TRBJ2-7; TRBD2 matches 9 bases. Losses at the gene ends were 5 bases for V and 4 bases for J; bases not matched to a gene: 12. Germline V gene sequence: CDR1 SEHNR, CDR2 FQNEAQ (reference sequence). The CDR3 length is 16 residues.

A few counts support this clonotype. The V gene is TRBV11-2, the J gene TRBJ2-3; perhaps TRBD1 as D (5 bases). From germline, CDR1 is SGHAT and CDR2 FQNNGV. The CDR3 is 14 amino acids. The V and J ends lost 3 bases and 5 bases respectively, with 12 bases between them. This chain's CDR3 is CASSLVQGRDTQYF. CDR3 nucleotides: TGTGCCAGCAGCTTGGTTCAGGGAAGAGATACGCAGTATTTT. Looking up the rest from reference TRBV11-2 and TRBJ2-3 gives the full variable domain: EAGVAQSPRYKIIEKRQSVAFWCNPISGHATLYWYQQILGQGPKLLIQFQNNGVVDDSQLPKDRFSAERLKGVDSTLKIQPAKLEDSAVYLCASSLVQGRDTQYFGPGTRLTVL.

This clonotype has a count of ten or more. The genes are TRBV19 and TRBJ2-2; TRBD1 aligns across 8 bases. J lost 8 bases, V lost 6 bases, and 11 bases had no gene match. The CDR3 runs 15 residues. Looked up from germline, CDR1 is LNHDA and CDR2 is SQIVND (reference sequence). CDR3 protein: CASRENQGASGELFF. The CDR3 nucleotides read TGTGCCAGTAGGGAGAACCAGGGGGCGTCGGGGGAGCTGTTTTTT.

About this clonotype itself: It may be a read error: a sequence one base away is much more abundant. The CDR3 spells CASSPTEQETRYF. DNA for the CDR3: TGTGCCAGCAGCCCGACAGAGCAAGAGACCCGGTACTTC. The chain couples TRBV5-6 to TRBJ2-5; D is perhaps TRBD1 (5 bases). CDR3 length: 13 residues. In germline, CDR1 is SGHDT, CDR2 YYEEEE. Full variable domain (remainder filled in from reference TRBV5-6 and TRBJ2-5): DAGVTQSPTHLIKTRGQQVTLRCSPKSGHDTVSWYQQALGQGPQFIFQYYEEEERQRGNFPDRFSGHQFPNYSSELNVNALLLGDSALYLCASSPTEQETRYFGPGTRLLVL.

This clonotype has a handful of counts. V gene TRBV4-3 combines with J gene TRBJ2-7; 8 bases align to TRBD2. V lost 0 bases to trimming and J lost 2 bases; unmatched junction nucleotides: 3. Germline CDR1 LGHNA, CDR2 YSLEER. The CDR3 runs to 15 residues. CDR3: CASSQDTSGAYEQYF. In DNA, the CDR3 is TGCGCCAGCAGCCAAGACACTAGCGGTGCCTACGAGCAGTACTTC.

This clonotype was counted many times. The chain links TRBV11-2 to TRBJ2-3; TRBD2 agrees at 7 bases. Unmatched junction bases numbered 7, after V lost 4 bases and J lost 3 bases. The CDR3 has 15 amino acids. Germline lookup yields CDR1 SGHAT and CDR2 FQNNGV. CDR3 sequence reads: CASSSSGLETDTQYF. Written as DNA, the CDR3 is TGTGCCAGCAGCTCGAGCGGACTAGAAACAGATACGCAGTATTTT.

This clonotype has a handful of counts. The chain uses TRBV10-3 and TRBJ2-3; 9 bases line up with TRBD1. Germline V gene sequence: CDR1 ENHRY, CDR2 SYGVKD. Germline trimming cut 8 bases from V and 6 bases from J; bases unmatched to any gene: 12. The CDR3 length is 15 residues. The CDR3 loop reads CAISGQGLSGDTQYF. The CDR3 DNA reads TGTGCCATCTCGGGACAGGGTTTATCGGGCGATACGCAGTATTTT.

In this sample, this clonotype turned up a few times. The chain is built from TRBV18 and TRBJ2-3, with D possibly matching TRBD2 (6 bases). CDR3 length: 15 residues. Germline V gene lookup returns CDR1 KGHSH and CDR2 LQKENI. The V end was cut by 3 bases, the J end by 2 bases, with 12 bases between. DNA of the CDR3: TGTGCCAGCTCACCCCAGGACTATATCACAGATACGCAGTATTTT. Protein sequence: CASSPQDYITDTQYF.

The rearrangement joins TRBV30 to TRBJ2-3, with D perhaps TRBD1 (6 bases). The CDR3 runs 14 residues. Germline V lookup: CDR1 GTSNPN, CDR2 SVGIG (reference sequence). V lost 5 bases to trimming and J lost 0 bases, with 12 bases between them. Here the CDR3 reads CAWQQGTSTDTQYF. CDR3 nucleotide sequence: TGTGCCTGGCAACAGGGAACCAGCACAGATACGCAGTATTTT. Complete variable domain (other parts from reference TRBV30 and TRBJ2-3): SQTIHQWPATLVQPVGSPLSLECTVEGTSNPNLYWYRQAAGRGLQLLFYSVGIGQISSEVPQNLSASRPQDRQFILSSKKLLLSDSGFYLCAWQQGTSTDTQYFGPGTRLTVL.

This clonotype was counted ten times or more. The genes are TRBV5-5 and TRBJ2-5; tentative D call: TRBD1 (5 bases). V was trimmed by 4 bases and J by 3 bases, leaving 13 bases between them. The CDR3 runs 14 residues. Germline V lookup: CDR1 SGHKS, CDR2 YYEKEE (reference sequence). The CDR3 reads CASSHSSREETQYF. For the CDR3, the DNA is TGTGCCAGCAGCCACTCATCCAGGGAAGAGACCCAGTACTTC.

This clonotype showed up many times. The V gene is TRBV12-3 or TRBV12-4, the J gene TRBJ2-2; the match to TRBD1 covers 9 bases. Losses at the gene ends were 6 bases for V and 7 bases for J; bases not matched to a gene: 6. The CDR3 consists of 14 residues. This CDR3 reads CASSRTGDGGELFF. For the CDR3, the DNA is TGTGCCAGCAGCCGGACAGGGGACGGCGGGGAGCTGTTTTTT.

This CDR3 is CASREKVYNEQFF. In DNA, the CDR3 is TGTGCCAGCAGGGAGAAGGTCTACAATGAGCAGTTCTTC. This chain uses TRBV6-6 with TRBJ2-1, with D unresolved. CDR1 and CDR2 from the germline V gene are MNHNY and SVGAGI (reference sequence). Trimming took 6 bases from V and 3 from J, leaving 9 bases between them. This CDR3 is 13 amino acids long.

This clonotype appeared many times. V usage is TRBV4-2 and J usage is TRBJ2-1; D remains unclear. From germline, CDR1 is LGHNA and CDR2 YNFKEQ. The CDR3 runs 13 residues. V dropped 0 bases and J dropped 9 bases, with 9 bases sitting between them. The CDR3 protein is CASSQDEGGEQFF. In DNA form, the CDR3 reads TGTGCCAGCAGCCAAGATGAAGGCGGTGAGCAGTTCTTC.

This clonotype was counted many times. The chain links TRBV11-2 to TRBJ1-1; D gene unclear. The CDR3 has 14 amino acids. Per germline, CDR1 SGHAT and CDR2 FQNNGV. V lost 2 bases and J lost 7, with 14 bases in between. CDR3 bases: TGTGCCAGCAGCTTACTTACGGGAACTGATGAAGCTTTCTTT. It encodes CASSLLTGTDEAFF.

In the case of this clonotype: This may arise from a read error, as a much more abundant clone is one base away. The gene calls are TRBV27 and TRBJ1-5, with no clear D. CDR3 size: 13 residues. CDR1 and CDR2 (germline): MNHEY, SMNVEV (reference sequence). As DNA, the CDR3 is TGTGTCAGCAGTCCTCAGCCCAATCAGCCCCAGCATTTT. Its translation is CVSSPQPNQPQHF.

The count of this clonotype is one. A clone one base away is much larger, so this may be a read error. The chain combines TRBV27 with TRBJ2-6; a weak D match, TRBD1 (5 bases). This CDR3 has 16 amino acids. Germline CDR1 MNHEY, CDR2 SMNVEV (reference sequence). The CDR3: CASSLSLIKGADVLTF. DNA for the CDR3: TGTGCCAGCAGTTTATCTCTAATAAAAGGGGCCGACGTCCTGACTTTC.

The rearrangement links TRBV7-3 to TRBJ2-7, with D hard to call. Germline values: CDR1 SGHTA, CDR2 FQGTGA. This CDR3 region has 13 residues. V was clipped by 1 base and J by 3 bases, with 7 bases between them. The CDR3 region has the DNA TGTGCCAGCAGCTTAAGTGAGCTCTACGAGCAGTACTTC. This encodes CASSLSELYEQYF.

The CDR3 DNA follows: TGTGCCAGCAGCTTACCTAGCGGGGGGTTCGAGTCCTACAATGAGCAGTTCTTC. Protein sequence: CASSLPSGGFESYNEQFF. The J gene is TRBJ2-1, the V gene TRBV7-9; the match to TRBD2 covers 11 bases. The V segment lost 2 bases and the J segment 1 base; nucleotides outside the gene matches: 7. The CDR3 covers 18 residues. The germline V gene encodes CDR1 SEHNR and CDR2 FQNEAQ (reference sequence).